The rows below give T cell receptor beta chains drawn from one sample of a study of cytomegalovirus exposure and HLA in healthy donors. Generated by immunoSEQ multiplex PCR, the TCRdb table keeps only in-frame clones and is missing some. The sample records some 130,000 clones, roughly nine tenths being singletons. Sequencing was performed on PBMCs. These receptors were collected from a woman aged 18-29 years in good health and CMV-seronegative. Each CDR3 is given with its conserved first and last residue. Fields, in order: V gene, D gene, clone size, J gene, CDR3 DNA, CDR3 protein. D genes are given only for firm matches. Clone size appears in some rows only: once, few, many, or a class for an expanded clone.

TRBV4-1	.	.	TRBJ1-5	TGCGCCAGCAGCCAGGCATACGGGGGACAGCCCCAGCATTTT	CASSQAYGGQPQHF
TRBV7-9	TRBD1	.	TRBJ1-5	TGTGCCAGCAGCCAGACAGGGGCTCAGCCCCAGCATTTT	CASSQTGAQPQHF
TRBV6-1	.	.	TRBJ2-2	TGTGCCAGCAGGGCGGACACCTTGAACACCGGGGAGCTGTTTTTT	CASRADTLNTGELFF
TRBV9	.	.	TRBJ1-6	TGTGCCAGCAGCGTAGCCCGAGTAGATTCACCCCTCCACTTT	CASSVARVDSPLHF
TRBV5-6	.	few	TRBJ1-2	TGTGCCAGCAGCTGGTCCTCCGAGGTCTATGGCTACACCTTC	CASSWSSEVYGYTF
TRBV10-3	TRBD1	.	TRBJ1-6	TGTGCCATCCAGGTCGGGACAGACAATTCACCCCTCCACTTT	CAIQVGTDNSPLHF
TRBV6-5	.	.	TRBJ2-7	TGTGCCAGCAGTTGGGGCCGGGACACCTACGAGCAGTACTTC	CASSWGRDTYEQYF
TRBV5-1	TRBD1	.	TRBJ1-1	TGCGCCAGCAGCTTGGTCGCAGGGGGAGTGGGCACTGAAGCTTTCTTT	CASSLVAGGVGTEAFF
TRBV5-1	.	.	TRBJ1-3	TGCGCCAGCCGGACGGGATCCTTCGGGGACACCATATATTTT	CASRTGSFGDTIYF
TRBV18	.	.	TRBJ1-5	TGTGCCAGCTCACCAACACCCTCGTCCCAGCCCCAGCATTTT	CASSPTPSSQPQHF
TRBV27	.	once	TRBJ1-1	TGTGCCAGCAGTTTACGGGGAAAGAACACTGAAGCTTTCTTT	CASSLRGKNTEAFF
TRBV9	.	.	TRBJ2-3	TGTGCCAGCAGCGTAGAAGGGGTACGTCATACGCAGTATTTT	CASSVEGVRHTQYF
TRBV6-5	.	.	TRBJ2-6	TGTGCCAGCAGTTACTCGATGGCTTCTGGGGCCAACGTCCTGACTTTC	CASSYSMASGANVLTF
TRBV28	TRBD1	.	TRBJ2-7	TGTGCCAGCACTACGACAGGGGAATACGAGCAGTACTTC	CASTTTGEYEQYF
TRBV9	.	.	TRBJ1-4	TGTGCCAGCAGCGTAGCGGGGGGGAGTGAAAAACTGTTTTTT	CASSVAGGSEKLFF
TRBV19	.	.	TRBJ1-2	TGTGCCAGTAGCCCAGGAGTTGGGGCCTATGGCTACACCTTC	CASSPGVGAYGYTF
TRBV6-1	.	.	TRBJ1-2	TGTGCCAGCAGTGACGGATGGACGGGGGAGTTTAACTATGGCTACACCTTC	CASSDGWTGEFNYGYTF
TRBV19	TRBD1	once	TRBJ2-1	TGTGCCAGTAGTATCAATTGGGACAGGGGTTACAATGAGCAGTTCTTC	CASSINWDRGYNEQFF
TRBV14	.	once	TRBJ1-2	TGTGCCAGCAGCCAAGAGCAGAATCCTAACTATGGCTACACCTTC	CASSQEQNPNYGYTF
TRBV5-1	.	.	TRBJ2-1	TGCGCCAGCAGACTCGACAGCTCCTACAATGAGCAGTTCTTC	CASRLDSSYNEQFF
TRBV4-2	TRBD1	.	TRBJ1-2	TGTGCCAGCAGCCAAGATCGGACAGGGATTAGTGGCTACACCTTC	CASSQDRTGISGYTF
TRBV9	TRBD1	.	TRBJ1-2	TGTGCCAGCAGCTCCAGCAGGGGGTTCTATGGCTACACCTTC	CASSSSRGFYGYTF
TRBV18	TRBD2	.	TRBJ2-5	TGTGCCAGCTCACCAAATGCCGGGGGGATTCAAGAGACCCAGTACTTC	CASSPNAGGIQETQYF
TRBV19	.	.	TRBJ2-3	TGTGCCAGTAGACGAACAGCTACTAGCACAGATACGCAGTATTTT	CASRRTATSTDTQYF
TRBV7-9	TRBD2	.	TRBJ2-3	TGTGCCAGCAGCTCGGACGGGACTAGCGGGGTCTATACGGATACGCAGTATTTT	CASSSDGTSGVYTDTQYF
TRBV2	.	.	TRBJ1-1	TGTGCCAGCAGCTGGGGCCGCTTGCTGAACACTGAAGCTTTCTTT	CASSWGRLLNTEAFF
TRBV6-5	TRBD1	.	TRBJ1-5	TGTGCCAGCAGCTCGGGACAGGGTGGTAATCAGCCCCAGCATTTT	CASSSGQGGNQPQHF
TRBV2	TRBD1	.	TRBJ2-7	TGTGCCAGCAGTCCCCCAGCGGGACAGGGGTACTACGAGCAGTACTTC	CASSPPAGQGYYEQYF
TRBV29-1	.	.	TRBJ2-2	TGCAGCGTTGTGTTGGACATCAACACCGGGGAGCTGTTTTTT	CSVVLDINTGELFF
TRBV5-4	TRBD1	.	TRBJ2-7	TGTGCCAGCAGCTGGGGCCAGGGGGACTACGAGCAGTACTTC	CASSWGQGDYEQYF